This T cell receptor (beta chain) stems from a study of OX40 agonist ivuxolimab in advanced cancers. Study results and limitations: It was also the case that some nonresponders had low normalized T-cell clonal expansion.

The repertoire was sequenced with immunoSEQ multiplex PCR; TCRdb's copy has only in-frame clones and lacks some. The table shows around 46,000 clones, with about 89% occurring only once. On this clone itself: Its antigen is not identified.

The CDR3 sequence is 15 residues long. After removal of 5 bases from V and 5 bases from J, the junction contained 8 bases not matched to a gene. Germline lookup yields CDR1 SGHVS and CDR2 FNYEAQ. This TCR was sampled from an adult with an advanced solid tumor such as melanoma, head and neck, liver or kidney cancer. The gene calls are TRBV7-6 and TRBJ2-2; 7 nucleotides agree with TRBD1. The sample consisted of CD4+ or CD8+ T cells sorted from blood, taken in a trial of the OX40 agonist ivuxolimab. The CDR3 DNA reads TGTGCCAGCAGCGATCCGGGACAGTCGACCGGGGAGCTGTTTTTT. Protein sequence: CASSDPGQSTGELFF.